Presented here are 8 T cell receptor beta chains from one specimen sequenced in a study of blood T cell repertoires in COVID-19. Repertoires were generated with immunoSEQ multiplex PCR, while TCRdb's copy carries only in-frame clones and drops some. The sample shows 400,000 or so clones, 70% to 90% of them seen only once. Sequences were obtained from peripheral blood. The source of these receptors is a human donor in a cohort sampled during active COVID-19.

This clone appeared once. J is TRBJ1-1 and V is TRBV5-1; TRBD1 agrees at 9 bases. V was clipped by 0 bases and J by 5 bases; unmatched bases: 11. The germline CDR1 and CDR2 sequences are SGHRS and YFSETQ. The CDR3 extends over 17 amino acids. The DNA of the CDR3 is TGCGCCAGCAGCTTGGGAAATAATTGGGACAGGGTTACTGAAGCTTTCTTT. Translation gives CASSLGNNWDRVTEAFF.

This clone was seen a few times. The chain couples TRBV7-7 to TRBJ2-5, with a tentative D call TRBD1 (6 bases). Germline V gives CDR1 SSHAT, CDR2 FNYEAQ (reference sequence). The CDR3 is 14 amino acids. The V gene lost 5 bases and the J gene lost 4 bases, with 14 bases spanning the gap. CDR3 in amino acids: CASSRTVPGETQYF. As DNA, the CDR3 is TGTGCCAGCAGCCGGACAGTGCCAGGAGAGACCCAGTACTTC.

The J gene is TRBJ1-1, the V gene TRBV4-1, with D perhaps matching TRBD1 (6 bases). With 1 base removed from V and 1 base from J, the gap between germline ends came to 13 bases. CDR1 and CDR2 (germline): MGHRA, YSYEKL. The CDR3 totals 16 residues. The CDR3, as DNA: TGCGCCAGCAGCCAAGGGCGGGGGCGTGGGAACACTGAAGCTTTCTTT. As protein: CASSQGRGRGNTEAFF.

This sequence joins TRBV9 and TRBJ2-5, with a possible D match to TRBD1 (5 bases). CDR1 and CDR2 (germline): SGDLS, YYNGEE. V lost 0 bases, J lost 4 bases, and 10 bases lay in between. The length of the CDR3 is 14 residues. CDR3 nucleotide sequence: TGTGCCAGCAGCGTAGGGTCAGACAGAGAGACCCAGTACTTC. Translation: CASSVGSDRETQYF.

This clone was seen at least ten times. The V gene is TRBV5-1, the J gene TRBJ1-4; 9 nucleotides agree with TRBD1. V shed 3 bases and J 0 bases; nucleotides not matched to a gene: 6. This CDR3 is built from 17 residues. Germline V gene sequence: CDR1 SGHRS, CDR2 YFSETQ. The CDR3: CASSWGQGGTTNEKLFF. The CDR3 coding sequence is TGCGCCAGCAGCTGGGGACAGGGTGGGACAACTAATGAAAAACTGTTTTTT.

This clone has a single count. V is TRBV7-2 and J is TRBJ1-1, with D possibly being TRBD1 (5 bases). V gave up 4 bases and J gave up 1 base, with 10 bases separating them. The CDR3 spans 14 residues. The germline gives CDR1 SGHTA, CDR2 FQGNSA. CDR3 nucleotide sequence: TGTGCCAGCAGCTCCTCAACAGGGAACACTGAAGCTTTCTTT. Residues: CASSSSTGNTEAFF. Supplemented by reference TRBV7-2 and TRBJ1-1, the full variable domain reads GAGVSQSPSNKVTEKGKDVELRCDPISGHTALYWYRQSLGQGLEFLIYFQGNSAPDKSGLPSDRFSAERTGGSVSTLTIQRTQQEDSAVYLCASSSSTGNTEAFFGQGTRLTVV.

J is TRBJ1-2 and V is TRBV2, with D tentatively TRBD1 (6 bases). This CDR3 has 13 amino acids. The germline V gene encodes CDR1 SNHLY and CDR2 FYNNEI. V was trimmed by 4 bases and J by 3 bases, leaving 9 bases between them. CDR3 DNA: TGTGCCAGCAGTGGGACAGCACACTATGGCTACACCTTC. Amino acid sequence: CASSGTAHYGYTF.

V and J are TRBV28 and TRBJ1-3; 8 bases align to TRBD1. This CDR3 is built from 16 residues. Germline loops: CDR1 MDHEN, CDR2 SYDVKM. The ends lost 4 bases at V and 5 bases at J; junction bases unmatched: 10. The CDR3 region has the DNA TGTGCCAGCAGTTCCTGGACAGGGCTCCCCCGAAACACCATATATTTT. As protein: CASSSWTGLPRNTIYF.